The TCR beta chain under discussion was sequenced for a study of T cells in Graves' hyperthyroidism and ophthalmopathy. Germline V CDR1 and CDR2: SGDLS, YYNGEE. This CDR3 is 16 amino acids long. Authors of the study amplified TCR beta CDR3 regions from RNA transcripts. Using the HTBI primer set, a first-round RT-PCR was run on the TCR CDR3. TCRdb itself ran the multiplex PCR reads through MiXCR, one entry per CDR3 protein. The sample lists about 380,000 distinct CDR3 sequences, approximately 13% occurring once. This clonotype was recorded once. What it binds is not known. One end of the junction fails to match germline, which may point to a read error. Study-level results: Ophthalmopathy and stable hyperthyroidism were told apart by a 13 V-J model.

Lactation, pregnancy, other autoimmune disease or uncontrolled infection excluded patients. Together with thyroid ultrasound, orbital computed tomography, serum thyroxine and TRAb, clinical symptoms were used for diagnoses. The TCR originated in a man aged 25 to 40 with Graves' hyperthyroidism that later progressed to Graves' ophthalmopathy. The chain recombines TRBV9 with TRBJ2-2; 12 bases agree with TRBD2. The sequencing sample was made of blood. For the CDR3, the DNA is TGTGCCAGCAGCGCCACTAGCGGGGGGTTCACCGGGGATCTGTTTTTT. It encodes CASSATSGGFTGDLFF.